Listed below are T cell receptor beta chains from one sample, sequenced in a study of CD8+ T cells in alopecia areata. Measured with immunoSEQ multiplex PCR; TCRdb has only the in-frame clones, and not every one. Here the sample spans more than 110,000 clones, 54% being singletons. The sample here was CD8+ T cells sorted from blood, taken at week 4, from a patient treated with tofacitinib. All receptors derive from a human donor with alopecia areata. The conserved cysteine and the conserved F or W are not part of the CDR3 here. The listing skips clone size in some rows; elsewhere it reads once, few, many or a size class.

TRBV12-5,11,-,ASGLALDGEQY
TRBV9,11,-,ASGTGPRTEAF
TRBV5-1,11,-,ASSLTSGETQY
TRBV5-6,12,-,ASSSDRGEGELF
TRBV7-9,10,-,ASSFLQETQY
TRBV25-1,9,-,ASSTGGELF
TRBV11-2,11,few,ASRPSGVPEAF
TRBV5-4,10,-,ASSLQDSPLH
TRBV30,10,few,AWGLYYNEQF
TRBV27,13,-,ASSTSDRTVYEQY
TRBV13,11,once,ASSLTGLDIQY
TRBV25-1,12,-,ASSESGTWTEAF
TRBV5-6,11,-,ASSWESSEKLF
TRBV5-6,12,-,ASSFVTGRRTQY
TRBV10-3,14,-,AAGGASGAHTGELF
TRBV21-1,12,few,ASSPRGTGEKLF
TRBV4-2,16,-,ASSQETSFSSGANVLT
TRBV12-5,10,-,ATGETYYEQY
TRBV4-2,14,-,ASSPRTSGDPDTQY
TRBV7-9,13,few,ASRSGVGWEETQY
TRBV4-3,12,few,ASSQDRGNQPQH
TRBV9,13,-,ASSPGAGQGTEAF
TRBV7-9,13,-,ASSLGGARGQPQH
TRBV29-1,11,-,SALSGIGNEQY
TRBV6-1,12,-,ASSDRGENQPQH
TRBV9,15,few,ASSADPRTGELNGYT
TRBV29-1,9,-,SSGETYGYT
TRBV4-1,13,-,ASSQDNAGNQPQH
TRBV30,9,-,AWGSTDTQY
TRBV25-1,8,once,ASRGHEQF
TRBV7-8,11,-,ASSLDWGRPQH
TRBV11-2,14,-,ASSLDPGTPTYEQY
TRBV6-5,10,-,ASSQGADGYT